The clone carrying this T cell receptor beta chain was picked up a small number of times. The source of the sample is a study of T cells after yellow fever vaccination. There are 13 residues in the CDR3. Per the germline V gene, CDR1 is SQVTM and CDR2 is ANQGSEA. V gave up 4 bases and J gave up 0 bases, with 10 bases separating them. Via MiXCR, TCRdb re-called the 5' RACE reads, giving one row per CDR3 protein. The sample lists approximately 600,000 distinct CDR3 sequences, approximately 13% seen once, with 15% in the top ten. The receptor's source is a man between 25 and 39 years old who received the YFV17D yellow fever vaccine. Sequencing used PBMCs, obtained on the day of the yellow fever booster vaccination. The chain links TRBV29-1 to TRBJ2-7, with no clear D. The CDR3 DNA sequence: TGCAGCGTTGTATTGCTGCACTCCTACGAGCAGTACTTC. It is translated as CSVVLLHSYEQYF.